The clone carrying this T cell receptor beta chain was seen only once. Seattle enrolled patients during active infection and tracked them longitudinally. The data originate from a study of blood T cell repertoires in COVID-19. Study-wide context: The United States, Italy and Spain supplied acute and convalescent COVID-19 samples.

Original handling: Using reference gene primer amplification, nucleated cell counts were estimated. Some clones are missing from TCRdb's copy, which holds only in-frame ones; the method was immunoSEQ multiplex PCR. The DNA gave D and trimming, while V, J and clone size come from that table. The profile shows 300,000 to 350,000 clones, about 90% of them singletons. Sequencing used peripheral blood. The sequence came from a woman aged 40-49 years with COVID-19, enrolled during active disease.

DNA of the CDR3: TGTGCCAGCAGCCCCGGACAACTACAAGAGACCCAGTACTTC. Its protein is CASSPGQLQETQYF. The V gene is TRBV3-1 (or the pseudogene TRBV3-2), the J gene TRBJ2-5; perhaps TRBD1 as D (5 bases). The germline V and J ends were trimmed by 4 bases and 2 bases, with 11 bases remaining between them. This CDR3 is built from 14 residues. Germline loops: CDR1 LGHDT, CDR2 YNNKEL (reference sequence).